These T cell receptor beta chains were read from a single sample in a study of control samples from healthy donors and cancer patients. Measured with immunoSEQ multiplex PCR; TCRdb has only the in-frame clones, and not every one. Of some 100,000 clones listed, 86% are singletons. The specimen was blood. The receptors were gathered from a woman aged 50 to 65 in good health. Each CDR3 is given with its conserved first and last residue. The order of the fields is V gene, clone size, J gene, CDR3 length, D gene, CDR3 protein, CDR3 DNA. A D gene is named only where the DNA matches it firmly. Rows give clone size only sometimes, using once, few, many, or a class for an expanded clone.

TRBV28	-	TRBJ1-2	14	-	CASLAGALNYGYTF	TGTGCCAGCCTGGCGGGTGCCCTTAACTATGGCTACACCTTC
TRBV6-5	-	TRBJ2-7	15	-	CASSNSGEVGYEQYF	TGTGCCAGCAGTAACTCAGGGGAGGTCGGCTACGAGCAGTACTTC
TRBV18	-	TRBJ1-5	14	-	CASSAGNSNQPQHF	TGTGCCAGCTCAGCCGGGAATAGCAATCAGCCCCAGCATTTT
TRBV11-2	-	TRBJ2-3	12	-	CASSLGWVTQYF	TGTGCCAGCAGCTTAGGGTGGGTTACGCAGTATTTT
TRBV15	-	TRBJ2-1	16	TRBD2	CATSRDLAGGHNEQFF	TGTGCCACCAGCAGGGATCTAGCGGGAGGGCACAATGAGCAGTTCTTC
TRBV9	-	TRBJ1-6	13	-	CASSGPYNSPLHF	TGTGCCAGCAGCGGGCCATATAATTCACCCCTCCACTTT
TRBV7-7	-	TRBJ1-1	13	TRBD1	CASSLRQGGEAFF	TGTGCCAGCAGCTTACGACAGGGAGGCGAAGCTTTCTTT
TRBV25-1	-	TRBJ2-3	14	-	CASSGPSGTDTQYF	TGTGCCAGCAGTGGACCGTCTGGCACAGATACGCAGTATTTT
TRBV28	-	TRBJ2-7	12	-	CASSQNWYEQYF	TGTGCCAGCAGCCAAAACTGGTACGAGCAGTACTTC
TRBV12-3/TRBV12-4	-	TRBJ2-7	11	-	CASGFHYEQYF	TGTGCCTCGGGGTTTCATTACGAGCAGTACTTC
TRBV5-1	-	TRBJ2-7	15	-	CASSLRVLTPYEQYF	TGCGCCAGCAGCTTGCGTGTGCTTACCCCCTACGAGCAGTACTTC
TRBV28	-	TRBJ1-3	17	TRBD1	CASSLLLGQGIGNTIYF	TGTGCCAGCAGTTTACTCCTGGGACAGGGAATAGGAAACACCATATATTTT
TRBV2	-	TRBJ2-5	14	TRBD2	CASSLAGVVETQYF	TGTGCCAGCAGCCTAGCGGGAGTAGTGGAGACCCAGTACTTC
TRBV5-1	-	TRBJ1-6	13	-	CASSRAGNSPLHF	TGCGCCAGCAGTCGGGCGGGGAATTCACCCCTCCACTTT
TRBV15	once	TRBJ1-3	15	-	CATSRDRFSGNTIYF	TGTGCCACCAGCAGAGACAGGTTCTCTGGAAACACCATATATTTT
TRBV20-1	once	TRBJ2-7	11	-	CSARAAYEQYF	TGCAGTGCTAGAGCGGCCTACGAGCAGTACTTC
TRBV7-2	-	TRBJ1-6	15	TRBD1	CASSLDTGGYSPLHF	TGTGCCAGCAGCTTAGATACAGGGGGGTATTCACCCCTCCACTTT
TRBV5-1	-	TRBJ1-1	12	-	CASSEGNTEAFF	TGCGCCAGCAGCGAAGGGAACACTGAAGCTTTCTTT
TRBV3-1/TRBV3-2	-	TRBJ2-7	15	-	CASSHRGRGSYEQYF	TGTGCCAGCAGCCACCGGGGCCGCGGGTCCTACGAGCAGTACTTC
TRBV27	-	TRBJ1-2	13	-	CASSFGGNYGYTF	TGTGCCAGCAGTTTCGGAGGGAACTATGGCTACACCTTC
TRBV6-2/TRBV6-3	-	TRBJ2-1	11	-	CASSRANEQFF	TGTGCCAGCAGTCGTGCGAATGAGCAGTTCTTC
TRBV28	-	TRBJ2-7	16	TRBD2	CASSPVVASGSYEQYF	TGTGCCAGCAGTCCGGTCGTGGCTAGCGGGAGCTACGAGCAGTACTTC
TRBV19	-	TRBJ1-1	15	-	CASSPQGRLNTEAFF	TGTGCCAGTAGTCCGCAGGGGCGATTGAACACTGAAGCTTTCTTT
TRBV18	-	TRBJ1-1	13	-	CASSPGPATEAFF	TGTGCCAGCTCACCCGGTCCGGCAACTGAAGCTTTCTTT
TRBV6-2/TRBV6-3	few	TRBJ1-6	18	TRBD1	CASSWGQGETLHYSPLHF	TGTGCCAGCAGTTGGGGACAGGGGGAGACCTTACACTATTCACCCCTCCACTTT
TRBV7-6	few	TRBJ1-3	16	-	CASSLGTPSSGNTIYF	TGTGCCAGCAGCTTGGGGACACCGAGCTCTGGAAACACCATATATTTT
TRBV11-3	-	TRBJ2-7	13	-	CASSLESSYEQYF	TGTGCCAGCAGCTTAGAAAGCTCCTACGAGCAGTACTTC
TRBV19	-	TRBJ1-2	14	-	CASSIYRADYGYTF	TGTGCCAGTAGTATTTACAGGGCAGACTATGGCTACACCTTC
TRBV28	-	TRBJ2-3	16	TRBD1	CASSSTYRGQRDTQYF	TGTGCCAGCAGTTCCACCTACAGGGGGCAGAGAGATACGCAGTATTTT
TRBV5-1	-	TRBJ1-6	16	TRBD1	CASSLGPDRDNSPLHF	TGCGCCAGCAGCTTGGGTCCGGACAGGGACAATTCACCCCTCCACTTT
TRBV28	-	TRBJ1-2	14	-	CASSLRGGVYGYTF	TGTGCCAGCAGTTTAAGGGGCGGGGTTTATGGCTACACCTTC
TRBV5-1	-	TRBJ2-5	15	TRBD2	CASSGLAGEGETQYF	TGCGCCAGCAGCGGGCTAGCGGGAGAGGGAGAGACCCAGTACTTC
TRBV4-3	-	TRBJ1-6	14	-	CASSQDRGDSPLHF	TGCGCCAGCAGCCAAGATCGGGGTGATTCACCCCTCCACTTT
TRBV5-1	-	TRBJ1-2	14	TRBD1	CASSPVTGGRGYTF	TGCGCCAGCAGCCCAGTAACAGGGGGCCGGGGCTACACCTTC
TRBV6-2/TRBV6-3	once	TRBJ1-1	15	-	CASSYSEAGYTEAFF	TGTGCCAGCAGTTACTCGGAGGCAGGGTACACTGAAGCTTTCTTT
TRBV3-1/TRBV3-2	-	TRBJ1-5	17	-	CASSPTPGRGGNQPQHF	TGTGCCAGCAGCCCCACACCGGGGAGGGGCGGCAATCAGCCCCAGCATTTT
TRBV6-5	-	TRBJ2-7	12	-	CASSPTGYEQYF	TGTGCCAGCAGTCCAACGGGTTACGAGCAGTACTTC
TRBV7-9	-	TRBJ2-5	16	-	CASSLSGAGLQETQYF	TGTGCCAGCAGCTTAAGTGGGGCAGGGCTACAAGAGACCCAGTACTTC
TRBV5-5	-	TRBJ1-2	13	-	CASPLRQSYGYTF	TGTGCCAGCCCCCTGAGGCAGAGCTATGGCTACACCTTC
TRBV7-2	-	TRBJ2-7	15	TRBD2	CASSLARGGAYEQYF	TGTGCCAGCAGCTTAGCACGGGGAGGGGCCTACGAGCAGTACTTC
TRBV6-2/TRBV6-3	-	TRBJ1-5	13	-	CASSWLGSQPQHF	TGTGCCAGCAGTTGGCTCGGTAGTCAGCCCCAGCATTTT
TRBV4-3	-	TRBJ2-1	14	-	CASSQALGNNEQFF	TGCGCCAGCAGCCAAGCGCTAGGTAACAATGAGCAGTTCTTC